Below, 25 T cell receptor beta chains from the same sample are listed, as sequenced in a study of blood T cell repertoires in COVID-19. The assay was immunoSEQ multiplex PCR, and TCRdb's table has in-frame clones only and misses some. The table has approximately 400,000 clones, approximately 91% seen once. The sequenced material came from PBMCs or T cells enriched from blood (not recorded which). These receptors came from a woman aged 40 to 50 who had been exposed to COVID-19.

The J gene is TRBJ1-1, the V gene TRBV5-1, with D possibly being TRBD1 (5 bases). The germline CDR1 and CDR2 sequences are SGHRS and YFSETQ. The CDR3 consists of 17 residues. V gave up 6 bases and J gave up 7 bases, with 28 bases separating them. This chain's CDR3 is CASNKTPRFASTVEAFF. The CDR3 DNA sequence: TGCGCCAGCAATAAAACCCCGCGATTCGCGTCGACAGTTGAAGCTTTCTTT. Based on the CDR3 plus reference TRBV5-1 and TRBJ1-1, the full variable domain is KAGVTQTPRYLIKTRGQQVTLSCSPISGHRSVSWYQQTPGQGLQFLFEYFSETQRNKGNFPGRFSGRQFSNSRSEMNVSTLELGDSALYLCASNKTPRFASTVEAFFGQGTRLTVV.

The chain is built from TRBV20-1 and TRBJ2-1, with 7 bases matching TRBD2. Germline trimming cut 6 bases from V and 12 bases from J; bases unmatched to any gene: 8. CDR1 DFQATT and CDR2 SNEGSKA come from the germline V gene (reference sequence). The CDR3 is made up of 11 amino acids. CDR3 nucleotide sequence: TGCAGTGCAACCTCCGGCGGGAGGCAGTTCTTC. Translating gives CSATSGGRQFF.

V and J are TRBV5-6 and TRBJ1-6; TRBD1 matches 7 bases. J lost 9 bases, V lost 4 bases, and 7 bases had no gene match. This CDR3 is 14 amino acids long. Germline lookup yields CDR1 SGHDT and CDR2 YYEEEE. This chain's CDR3 is CASSLDRVVSPLHF. The CDR3 DNA is TGTGCCAGCAGCCTCGACAGGGTAGTTTCACCCCTCCACTTT.

This CDR3 reads CASKRTGSYEQYF. CDR3 nucleotide sequence: TGTGCCAGCAAAAGGACAGGTTCCTACGAGCAGTACTTC. The chain links TRBV6-5 to TRBJ2-7, with 7 nucleotides matching TRBD1. V was clipped by 7 bases and J by 1 base; unmatched bases: 4. CDR1 is MNHEY and CDR2 is SVGAGI in the germline V gene. The CDR3 extends over 13 amino acids.

This chain links TRBV27 with TRBJ2-1; tentative D call: TRBD1 (6 bases). The CDR3 contains 14 residues. Germline CDR1 is MNHEY and CDR2 is SMNVEV (reference sequence). V was clipped by 5 bases and J by 0 bases, with 8 bases between them. In DNA form, the CDR3 reads TGTGCCAGCAGTCCGACAGGCTCCTACAATGAGCAGTTCTTC. The encoded protein is CASSPTGSYNEQFF.

The chain uses TRBV24-1 and TRBJ1-2, with 7 bases aligning to TRBD1. The CDR3 covers 14 residues. After removal of 3 bases from V and 8 bases from J, the junction contained 8 bases not matched to a gene. Germline V gene lookup returns CDR1 KGHDR and CDR2 SFDVKD. CDR3 region: CATSDEDRSAGYTF. The CDR3 DNA reads TGTGCCACCAGTGATGAGGACAGGTCGGCAGGCTACACCTTC.

The CDR3 coding sequence is TGTGCCAGCAGTTACTTCTTCCGGACAGGGAGAGAAGAGACCCAGTACTTC. This sequence encodes CASSYFFRTGREETQYF. The chain couples TRBV6-2 or TRBV6-3 to TRBJ2-5, with 8 bases that match TRBD1. The V gene end was trimmed by 1 base and the J gene end by 3 bases; junction bases not matched to a gene: 10. The CDR3 consists of 17 residues. Germline lookup yields CDR1 MNHEY and CDR2 SVGEGT.

The V gene is TRBV11-3, the J gene TRBJ2-4; D call uncertain. Germline CDR1 and CDR2: SGHNT and YENEEA. This CDR3 is 15 amino acids long. V was trimmed by 1 base and J by 1 base, leaving 8 bases between them. CDR3 bases: TGTGCCAGCAGCTTAGGAGGTAACGCCAAAAACATTCAGTACTTC. Translated, it gives CASSLGGNAKNIQYF.

The chain has TRBV5-1 and TRBJ2-3; D is unresolved. This CDR3 has 14 amino acids. V gave up 4 bases and J gave up 0 bases, with 9 bases separating them. Germline CDR1 reads SGHRS; CDR2 reads YFSETQ. The CDR3 DNA is TGCGCCAGCAGCGCGGCCGGGAGCACAGATACGCAGTATTTT. Amino acids: CASSAAGSTDTQYF.

Here the CDR3 DNA reads TGTGCCTGGAGTGTACTGGTCGGGGAGACCCAGTACTTC. Its protein is CAWSVLVGETQYF. The chain recombines TRBV30 with TRBJ2-5; unclear D gene. CDR3 size: 13 residues. Trimming took off 0 bases at V and 5 bases at J, with 10 bases between the two ends. CDR1 is GTSNPN and CDR2 is SVGIG in the germline V gene (reference sequence). Looking up the rest from reference TRBV30 and TRBJ2-5 gives the full variable domain: SQTIHQWPATLVQPVGSPLSLECTVEGTSNPNLYWYRQAAGRGLQLLFYSVGIGQISSEVPQNLSASRPQDRQFILSSKKLLLSDSGFYLCAWSVLVGETQYFGPGTRLLVL.

J is TRBJ1-6 and V is TRBV20-1; D is ambiguous. This CDR3 has 11 amino acids. The V gene's germline CDR1 is DFQATT and CDR2 SNEGSKA (reference sequence). Trimming left V 0 bases short and J 13 bases short, with 7 bases between. The CDR3 sequence: CSARDNGPLHF. The CDR3 DNA reads as TGCAGTGCTAGAGATAACGGGCCCCTCCACTTT.

This clone has a handful of counts. The genes are TRBV27 and TRBJ2-7, with D possibly TRBD2 on 6 matching bases. CDR3 size: 13 residues. Trimming removed 6 bases at V and 7 bases at J, with 16 bases between. CDR1 is MNHEY and CDR2 is SMNVEV in the germline V gene (reference sequence). As DNA, the CDR3 is TGTGCCAGCAGGGAAATCGGGACTCCTGAGCAGTACTTC. It encodes CASREIGTPEQYF.

The chain links TRBV7-9 to TRBJ2-5; TRBD2 aligns across 14 bases. The CDR3 covers 15 residues. V shed 5 bases and J 4 bases; nucleotides not matched to a gene: 3. Germline-derived CDR1 and CDR2 are SEHNR and FQNEAQ (reference sequence). CDR3 bases: TGTGCCAGCAGCCGACTAGCGGGGGGGCTAGAGACCCAGTACTTC. Its translation: CASSRLAGGLETQYF.

This chain links TRBV5-1 with TRBJ2-5, with D hard to call. The germline V and J ends were trimmed by 0 bases and 5 bases, with 14 bases remaining between them. CDR1 and CDR2 from the germline V gene are SGHRS and YFSETQ. The CDR3 runs to 15 residues. The CDR3 DNA follows: TGCGCCAGCAGCTTGGAGACTCCGGGTGTGGAGACCCAGTACTTC. Its protein is CASSLETPGVETQYF.

This chain joins TRBV18 and TRBJ2-2; TRBD2 agrees at 7 bases. V lost 2 bases to trimming and J lost 6 bases; unmatched junction nucleotides: 12. Per germline, CDR1 KGHSH and CDR2 LQKENI. The CDR3 is 17 residues long. The CDR3 sequence: CASSPAVLAAGAGELFF. As DNA, the CDR3 is TGTGCCAGCTCACCAGCTGTCCTAGCGGCGGGGGCCGGGGAGCTGTTTTTT.

The chain couples TRBV18 to TRBJ1-1; 7 bases fit TRBD1. V was clipped by 3 bases and J by 1 base; unmatched bases: 5. Germline assignment: CDR1 KGHSH and CDR2 LQKENI. The CDR3 consists of 15 residues. CDR3 amino acids: CASSPPTGWNTEAFF. CDR3 nucleotide sequence: TGTGCCAGCTCACCCCCGACAGGGTGGAACACTGAAGCTTTCTTT.

CDR3 coding DNA: TGTGCCAGCAGCCAAGATTCGGGGACAGTCGGTCGACGCGGCTACACCTTC. It specifies CASSQDSGTVGRRGYTF. This chain uses TRBV3-1 (or the pseudogene TRBV3-2) with TRBJ1-2, with TRBD1 identical over 7 bases. Germline CDR1 LGHDT, CDR2 YNNKEL (reference sequence). V lost 0 bases and J lost 8; bases outside the gene matches: 15. This CDR3 is built from 17 residues.

This chain uses TRBV2 with TRBJ2-7, with D perhaps matching TRBD1 (7 bases). This CDR3 comprises 14 residues. Germline V gives CDR1 SNHLY, CDR2 FYNNEI. Trimming left V 7 bases short and J 0 bases short, with 13 bases between. CDR3 sequence reads: CASNPGGTSYEQYF. The CDR3 region has the DNA TGTGCCAGCAATCCAGGGGGGACCTCCTACGAGCAGTACTTC. Combining the CDR3 with reference TRBV2 and TRBJ2-7 gives the whole variable domain EPEVTQTPSHQVTQMGQEVILRCVPISNHLYFYWYRQILGQKVEFLVSFYNNEISEKSEIFDDQFSVERPDGSNFTLKIRSTKLEDSAMYFCASNPGGTSYEQYFGPGTRLTVT.

V is TRBV30 and J is TRBJ1-2; TRBD1 aligns across 8 bases. From germline, CDR1 is GTSNPN and CDR2 SVGIG (reference sequence). There are 13 residues in the CDR3. J gave up 8 bases and V 5 bases, and 10 bases lay outside the gene matches. CDR3 residues: CAWGPGGEVGYTF. CDR3 nucleotides: TGTGCCTGGGGCCCAGGGGGCGAAGTCGGCTACACCTTC.

The rearrangement joins TRBV21-1 to TRBJ2-1; the D call in the table, TRBD2, was not verified against the DNA. TRBV21-1 is annotated as a pseudogene. The CDR3 has 17 amino acids. CDR3 amino acids: CASSPIDGTSVDNEQFF. The CDR3 region has the DNA TGTGCCAGCAGCCCTATAGACGGGACTAGCGTCGACAATGAGCAGTTCTTC.

The V and J genes are TRBV27 and TRBJ2-1; D not resolved. This CDR3 contains 14 residues. Germline V gene sequence: CDR1 MNHEY, CDR2 SMNVEV (reference sequence). V lost 5 bases to trimming and J lost 0 bases, with 8 bases between them. CDR3 loop: CASSTMSSYNEQFF. The DNA for the CDR3 is TGTGCCAGCAGTACCATGAGCTCCTACAATGAGCAGTTCTTC.

The chain carries TRBV12-3 or TRBV12-4 and TRBJ1-4, with no clear D. The CDR3 runs to 12 residues. Trimming pared 5 bases from V and 8 bases from J, leaving 9 bases between. CDR3 residues: CASSPRGEKLFF. The CDR3 DNA reads TGTGCCAGCAGTCCCCGTGGCGAAAAACTGTTTTTT.

V and J are TRBV10-2 and TRBJ2-3; D not resolved. The CDR3 spans 13 residues. Trimming took off 7 bases at V and 2 bases at J, with 10 bases between the two ends. CDR1 is WSHSY, CDR2 SAAADI, per germline. CDR3 amino acids: CASKSGYTDTQYF. The CDR3 DNA sequence: TGCGCCAGCAAGTCGGGTTACACAGATACGCAGTATTTT.

The chain has TRBV6-5 and TRBJ2-1; perhaps TRBD1 as D (6 bases). Germline lookup yields CDR1 MNHEY and CDR2 SVGAGI. V gave up 2 bases and J gave up 3 bases, with 11 bases separating them. The CDR3 has 15 residues. CDR3 DNA sequence: TGTGCCAGCAGTTACCCCAGGGGTGGCTACAATGAGCAGTTCTTC. Its translation: CASSYPRGGYNEQFF.

V and J are TRBV3-1 (or the pseudogene TRBV3-2) and TRBJ1-2, with D uncertain. From germline, CDR1 is LGHDT and CDR2 YNNKEL (reference sequence). This CDR3 has 13 amino acids. Trimming removed 2 bases from V and 8 bases from J, with 12 bases in between. In DNA, the CDR3 is TGTGCCAGCAGCCAACCCCGGGGTCGAGGCTACACCTTC. It translates to CASSQPRGRGYTF.